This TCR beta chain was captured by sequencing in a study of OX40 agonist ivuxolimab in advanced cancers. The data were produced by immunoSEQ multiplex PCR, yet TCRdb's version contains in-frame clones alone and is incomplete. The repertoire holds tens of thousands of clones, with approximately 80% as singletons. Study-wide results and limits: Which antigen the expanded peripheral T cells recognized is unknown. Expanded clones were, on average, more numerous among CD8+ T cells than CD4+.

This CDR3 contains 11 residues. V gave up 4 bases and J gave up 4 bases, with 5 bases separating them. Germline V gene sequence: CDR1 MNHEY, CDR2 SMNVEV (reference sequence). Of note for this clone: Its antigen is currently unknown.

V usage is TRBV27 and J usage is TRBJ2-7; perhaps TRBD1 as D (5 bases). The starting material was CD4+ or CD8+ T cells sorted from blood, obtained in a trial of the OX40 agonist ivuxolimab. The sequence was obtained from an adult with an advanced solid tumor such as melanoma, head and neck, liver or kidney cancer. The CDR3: CASSSGYEQYF. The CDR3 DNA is TGTGCCAGCAGTTCAGGGTACGAGCAGTACTTC.